Below, 21 T cell receptor beta chains from the same sample are listed, as sequenced in a study of blood T cells in healthy people across ages. Sample-barcoded 5' priming and a J-beta primer mix drove a second PCR of roughly 6 to 12 cycles. TCRdb independently ran MiXCR on the 5' RACE reads; one entry per CDR3 protein. Found here are hundreds of thousands of distinct CDR3 sequences, about 24% of them singletons; the top ten hold around 22%. The source material was blood. All receptors come from a man in his sixties or seventies in good health.

The gene calls are TRBV11-3 and TRBJ2-5; D gene unclear. This CDR3 region has 14 residues. Germline values: CDR1 SGHNT, CDR2 YENEEA. Trimming removed 1 base at V and 5 bases at J, with 11 bases between. CDR3 residues: CASSLVAGSETQYF. The CDR3 region has the DNA TGTGCCAGCAGCTTAGTCGCCGGATCGGAGACCCAGTACTTC.

This clonotype was detected many times. The chain combines TRBV29-1 with TRBJ1-2, with D perhaps matching TRBD1 (5 bases). The V end lost 7 bases, the J end lost 4 bases, and 25 bases lay between the germline ends. CDR1 is SQVTM and CDR2 is ANQGSEA in the germline V gene. This CDR3 contains 16 residues. In nucleotides, the CDR3 is TGCAGCGCTGGGGTATACTCGGGGGTAACCGGCTATGGCTACACCTTC. Protein product: CSAGVYSGVTGYGYTF.

The rearrangement joins TRBV10-3 to TRBJ1-5, with D unclear. CDR1 and CDR2 (germline): ENHRY, SYGVKD. Trimming removed 9 bases at V and 4 bases at J, with 16 bases between. The CDR3 sequence is 14 residues long. CDR3 bases: TGTGCCATTAGCGTTGACTGGGAAAATCAGCCCCAGCATTTT. Its protein is CAISVDWENQPQHF.

This clonotype appeared a few times. V and J are TRBV24-1 and TRBJ2-5; tentative D call: TRBD1 (5 bases). Germline values: CDR1 KGHDR, CDR2 SFDVKD. This CDR3 has 13 amino acids. The germline V and J ends were trimmed by 9 bases and 2 bases, with 12 bases remaining between them. Here the CDR3 DNA reads TGTGCCACCGCCGACAGCCTTCAAGAGACCCAGTACTTC. It encodes CATADSLQETQYF.

The V call is TRBV7-2, the J call TRBJ2-1; D uncertain. Trimming took off 4 bases at V and 9 bases at J, with 13 bases between the two ends. The CDR3 covers 13 residues. Germline lookup yields CDR1 SGHTA and CDR2 FQGNSA. Here the CDR3 reads CASSSPTIGEQFF. CDR3 DNA: TGTGCCAGCAGCTCCCCTACCATTGGTGAGCAGTTCTTC.

The V and J genes are TRBV5-6 and TRBJ1-1, with 12 bases that match TRBD1. There are 16 residues in the CDR3. Germline loops: CDR1 SGHDT, CDR2 YYEEEE. The V and J ends lost 4 bases and 3 bases, in that order; junction bases with no gene match: 7. CDR3 loop: CASSPGTGGFYTEAFF. CDR3 DNA: TGTGCCAGCAGCCCCGGGACAGGGGGCTTTTACACTGAAGCTTTCTTT. Using reference TRBV5-6 and TRBJ1-1 for the parts outside the CDR3, the full variable domain is DAGVTQSPTHLIKTRGQQVTLRCSPKSGHDTVSWYQQALGQGPQFIFQYYEEEERQRGNFPDRFSGHQFPNYSSELNVNALLLGDSALYLCASSPGTGGFYTEAFFGQGTRLTVV.

This clonotype has just a few counts. This rearrangement joins TRBV7-9 to TRBJ1-4; D unclear. The CDR3 totals 14 residues. Trimming removed 1 base from V and 2 bases from J, with 5 bases in between. Germline lookup yields CDR1 SEHNR and CDR2 FQNEAQ (reference sequence). This CDR3 is CASSLGQTNEKLFF. CDR3 bases: TGTGCCAGCAGCTTAGGGCAGACTAATGAAAAACTGTTTTTT.

Details on this clonotype: This is likely a read error, given that the CDR3 carries no conserved phenylalanine or tryptophan at its end. V is TRBV6-1 and J is TRBJ2-1; a possible D gene is TRBD2 (6 bases). From germline, CDR1 is MNHNS and CDR2 SASEGT. This CDR3 comprises 13 residues. V was pared by 6 bases and J by 8 bases, with 14 bases between. The chain's CDR3 is CASSRDSRYEQFL. CDR3 DNA sequence: TGTGCCAGCAGCCGGGACTCACGGTATGAGCAGTTCCTC.

This rearrangement joins TRBV7-9 to TRBJ1-1; the D is unclear. Germline V gene lookup returns CDR1 SEHNR and CDR2 FQNEAQ (reference sequence). The CDR3 spans 13 residues. The V end was cut by 5 bases, the J end by 1 base, with 8 bases between. The CDR3 sequence is CASSPAGNTEAFF. DNA of the CDR3: TGTGCCAGCAGCCCCGCGGGGAACACTGAAGCTTTCTTT.

The rearrangement uses TRBV20-1 and TRBJ2-3; 7 bases map to TRBD2. J gave up 0 bases and V 5 bases, and 8 bases lay outside the gene matches. This CDR3 is built from 15 residues. CDR1 and CDR2 from the germline V gene are DFQATT and SNEGSKA (reference sequence). The CDR3 DNA sequence: TGCAGTGCTGCCCCGCTAGCGGTGAGCACAGATACGCAGTATTTT. Protein sequence: CSAAPLAVSTDTQYF.

At least ten counts were recorded for this clonotype. The DNA for the CDR3 is TGCAGCACCCGGGACTCCTCCTACGAGCAGTACTTC. As protein: CSTRDSSYEQYF. The chain couples TRBV29-1 to TRBJ2-7, with TRBD2 as a possible D gene (6 bases). This CDR3 contains 12 residues. The germline V gene has CDR1 SQVTM and CDR2 ANQGSEA. V dropped 8 bases and J dropped 0 bases, with 11 bases sitting between them.

The rearrangement links TRBV20-1 to TRBJ2-4, with D maybe TRBD1 (7 bases). The CDR3 is made up of 12 amino acids. CDR1 and CDR2 from the germline V gene are DFQATT and SNEGSKA (reference sequence). Trimming removed 0 bases from V and 14 bases from J, with 14 bases in between. The CDR3: CSARDQGEVEYF. CDR3 bases: TGCAGTGCTAGAGATCAGGGGGAGGTTGAGTACTTC.

This clonotype came up many times. V usage is TRBV6-6 and J usage is TRBJ2-7; 10 nucleotides line up with TRBD1. Germline CDR1 and CDR2: MNHNY and SVGAGI (reference sequence). This CDR3 has 14 residues. With V trimmed by 2 bases and J by 7 bases, 5 bases remained unmatched. This CDR3 reads CASSYRQGAGEQYF. The CDR3 DNA reads TGTGCCAGCAGTTACCGACAGGGGGCGGGGGAGCAGTACTTC.

The V gene is TRBV6-5, the J gene TRBJ1-1; TRBD1 is a possible D gene (6 bases). The length of the CDR3 is 13 residues. V shed 11 bases and J shed 2 bases, with 15 bases lying between them. Germline V gene lookup returns CDR1 MNHEY and CDR2 SVGAGI. The CDR3 reads CACCYRVNTEAFF. DNA of the CDR3: TGTGCCTGCTGCTACAGGGTCAACACTGAAGCTTTCTTT.

V and J are TRBV13 and TRBJ1-3, with D possibly TRBD1 on 6 matching bases. From germline, CDR1 is PRHDT and CDR2 FYEKMQ (reference sequence). The CDR3 runs to 17 residues. V lost 5 bases and J lost 3, with 20 bases in between. CDR3 residues: CASSPRPRGAGGNTIYF. For the CDR3, the DNA is TGTGCCAGCAGCCCCCGACCGCGGGGGGCTGGTGGAAACACCATATATTTT.

This chain joins TRBV7-9 and TRBJ1-1, with TRBD1 matching 8 bases. CDR1 and CDR2 from the germline V gene are SEHNR and FQNEAQ (reference sequence). The V segment lost 5 bases and the J segment 7 bases; nucleotides outside the gene matches: 3. The CDR3 loop spans 12 amino acids. CDR3 in DNA: TGTGCCAGCAGCGACGACAGGGGTGAAGCTTTCTTT. Translated: CASSDDRGEAFF. The variable domain in full, completed from reference TRBV7-9 and TRBJ1-1, reads DTGVSQNPRHKITKRGQNVTFRCDPISEHNRLYWYRQTLGQGPEFLTYFQNEAQLEKSRLLSDRFSAERPKGSFSTLEIQRTEQGDSAMYLCASSDDRGEAFFGQGTRLTVV.

The genes are TRBV5-6 and TRBJ2-3; the match to TRBD1 covers 9 bases. Germline-derived CDR1 and CDR2 are SGHDT and YYEEEE. The CDR3 loop spans 15 amino acids. J lost 7 bases, V lost 2 bases, and 8 bases had no gene match. The CDR3, as DNA: TGTGCCAGCAGCTTCGGGACAGGGTTCAGGAATACGCAGTATTTT. The encoded protein is CASSFGTGFRNTQYF.

This clonotype was seen only once. The DNA of the CDR3 is TGTGCCAGCAGTAGGACAGGGACGGCCGGGGAGCTGTTTTTT. Translated: CASSRTGTAGELFF. The chain links TRBV28 to TRBJ2-2, with 8 bases matching TRBD1. CDR3 length equals 14 residues. The germline CDR1 and CDR2 sequences are MDHEN and SYDVKM. J was trimmed by 6 bases and V by 5 bases; bases with no gene match: 5.

In this sample, this clonotype turned up many times. The chain combines TRBV28 with TRBJ1-1; no firm D call. CDR3 size: 15 residues. CDR1 MDHEN and CDR2 SYDVKM come from the germline V gene. Between the trimmed V and J ends, which lost 5 bases and 6 bases, there was a span of 19 bases. In DNA form, the CDR3 reads TGTGCCAGCAGTCTCGGCAGGTTGATGGGCGCTGAAGCTTTCTTT. Amino acid sequence: CASSLGRLMGAEAFF. The complete variable domain, with remaining parts taken from reference TRBV28 and TRBJ1-1, reads DVKVTQSSRYLVKRTGEKVFLECVQDMDHENMFWYRQDPGLGLRLIYFSYDVKMKEKGDIPEGYSVSREKKERFSLILESASTNQTSMYLCASSLGRLMGAEAFFGQGTRLTVV.

This clonotype was seen a handful of times. The CDR3 sequence: CASSRRTGEIEQFF. The CDR3 region has the DNA TGTGCCAGCAGTCGCCGGACAGGGGAGATTGAGCAGTTCTTC. The genes are TRBV6-2 or TRBV6-3 and TRBJ2-1, with 9 bases matching TRBD1. Trimming removed 5 bases from V and 9 bases from J; junction bases left unmatched: 8. The CDR3 is 14 residues long. Germline V gene data show CDR1 as MNHEY and CDR2 as SVGEGT.

The chain combines TRBV10-3 with TRBJ1-5, with D possibly being TRBD1 (5 bases). The CDR3 is 14 residues long. With 1 base removed from V and 5 bases from J, the gap between germline ends came to 9 bases. Germline values: CDR1 ENHRY, CDR2 SYGVKD. This CDR3 reads CAISELRGDQPQHF. The DNA of the CDR3 is TGTGCCATCAGTGAGTTAAGGGGAGATCAGCCCCAGCATTTT.